This T cell receptor beta chain originates from a study of OX40 agonist ivuxolimab in advanced cancers. The overall study: Six ivuxolimab dose levels, 0.01 to 10 mg/kg, were given intravenously every 2 weeks.

With 4 bases clipped from V and 1 base from J, the junction kept 8 bases outside the gene matches. The CDR3 has 17 amino acids. Germline CDR1 is PRHDT and CDR2 is FYEKMQ (reference sequence). The assay was immunoSEQ multiplex PCR, and TCRdb's table has in-frame clones only and misses some. This table has about 94,000 clones, roughly 89% appearing once. The source material was CD4+ or CD8+ T cells sorted from blood, sampled in a trial of the OX40 agonist ivuxolimab. The rearrangement links TRBV13 to TRBJ2-7; TRBD2 agrees at 12 bases. This TCR was sampled from an adult with an advanced solid tumor such as melanoma, head and neck, liver or kidney cancer. CDR3 amino acids: CASSSSGRGSASYEQYF. CDR3 in DNA: TGTGCCAGCAGCTCTAGCGGGAGGGGATCGGCGTCCTACGAGCAGTACTTC.